The present T cell receptor beta chain was sequenced within a study of shared clonotypes between healthy human individuals. Study-wide points: In having few donors, the study represented limited genetic and exposure-history diversity. Apart from blood, nothing was sampled; tissue repertoires likely differ. Naive subsets, compared against memory subsets, generally had larger estimated richness values.

Trimming shortened V by 4 bases and J by 9 bases, and 12 bases separated the two germline ends. The CDR3 loop spans 12 amino acids. Germline values: CDR1 SGHDN, CDR2 FVKESK. Concerning this clone: The antigen remains undetermined.

The naive CD8 subset, CD45RO-negative cells positively selected for CCR7, excluded terminally differentiated effector memory CD45RA+ cells. Repertoires were generated with immunoSEQ multiplex PCR, while TCRdb's copy carries only in-frame clones and drops some. This sample has about 590,000 clones, with roughly 95% found just once. The TCR was taken from a woman aged 25 to 39 in good health. The sequencing input was naive CD8+ T cells sorted from blood. The genes are TRBV14 and TRBJ2-5; D is ambiguous. The CDR3 spells CASSPDVRAQYF. CDR3 DNA: TGTGCCAGCAGCCCAGACGTACGGGCCCAGTACTTC. Looking up the rest from reference TRBV14 and TRBJ2-5 gives the full variable domain: EAGVTQFPSHSVIEKGQTVTLRCDPISGHDNLYWYRRVMGKEIKFLLHFVKESKQDESGMPNNRFLAERTGGTYSTLKVQPAELEDSGVYFCASSPDVRAQYFGPGTRLLVL.